Following are 17 T cell receptor beta chains from one sample sequenced in a study of T cell clones after liver transplantation. Profiled with immunoSEQ multiplex PCR; TCRdb holds only in-frame clones, not every one. This repertoire shows over 55,000 clones, approximately 70% found once; its top ten account for 2.8%. Sequencing used CD4+ T cells from blood, obtained at the roughly 15-month timepoint. These receptors were taken from a human patient who received a liver transplant. The T cells may come from the graft donor.

The chain recombines TRBV7-8 with TRBJ2-3, with a weak D call TRBD2 (6 bases). V was trimmed by 1 base and J by 3 bases, leaving 11 bases between them. Germline V CDR1 and CDR2: SGHVS, FQNEAQ. This CDR3 is 15 amino acids long. CDR3: CASSLDGTATDTQYF. Here the CDR3 DNA reads TGTGCCAGCAGCTTAGATGGGACTGCGACAGATACGCAGTATTTT.

The V and J genes are TRBV6-1 and TRBJ1-6; unclear D gene. CDR3 length: 13 residues. Germline V gene sequence: CDR1 MNHNS, CDR2 SASEGT. V lost 6 bases to trimming and J lost 11 bases, with 14 bases between them. The CDR3 DNA reads TGTGCCAGCAGCCGGGCCACAACCCCACCCCTCCACTTT. Translating gives CASSRATTPPLHF.

As for this clone: One end of the junction varies from germline; a read error may be responsible. The rearrangement uses TRBV7-8 and TRBJ2-5; TRBD1 is a possible D gene (6 bases). The germline V gene encodes CDR1 SGHVS and CDR2 FQNEAQ. The length of the CDR3 is 13 residues. CDR3 nucleotides: TGTGCCAGCAGTCGCGACAGGCAAGCGACCCAGTACTTC. Its protein is CASSRDRQATQYF.

This clone was counted a few times. The chain joins TRBV6-5 to TRBJ1-2, with TRBD1 matching 7 bases. J was trimmed by 7 bases and V by 6 bases; bases with no gene match: 5. There are 12 residues in the CDR3. The germline V gene encodes CDR1 MNHEY and CDR2 SVGAGI. In DNA form, the CDR3 reads TGTGCCAGCAGCCCCACAGGGGTTGGCTACACCTTC. The encoded protein is CASSPTGVGYTF.

The rearrangement links TRBV19 to TRBJ2-3, with D perhaps matching TRBD1 (6 bases). Trimming removed 6 bases at V and 5 bases at J, with 15 bases between. The CDR3 has 14 residues. From germline, CDR1 is LNHDA and CDR2 SQIVND (reference sequence). CDR3 amino acids: CASRIRGGGDTQYF. As DNA, the CDR3 is TGTGCCAGTAGAATCAGGGGTGGGGGAGATACGCAGTATTTT.

V usage is TRBV7-2 and J usage is TRBJ2-1, with a tentative D call TRBD2 (6 bases). Trimming stripped 3 bases from V and 1 base from J, with 10 bases between. The CDR3 is 15 amino acids. Germline V lookup: CDR1 SGHTA, CDR2 FQGNSA. Here the CDR3 reads CASSFGTQSYNEQFF. The CDR3 DNA reads as TGTGCCAGCAGCTTCGGGACTCAGTCCTACAATGAGCAGTTCTTC.

In its sample, this clone was seen a few times. The chain recombines TRBV13 with TRBJ2-1, with 7 bases fitting TRBD2. The CDR3 runs to 15 residues. V lost 5 bases, J lost 2 bases, and 6 bases stayed unmatched. Germline V gene lookup returns CDR1 PRHDT and CDR2 FYEKMQ (reference sequence). The CDR3 here is CASSRGRATYNEQFF. CDR3 sequence (DNA): TGTGCCAGCAGCAGAGGGAGGGCCACCTACAATGAGCAGTTCTTC.

The sample holds one count of this clone. The V and J genes are TRBV28 and TRBJ1-1; no clear D. Between the trimmed V and J ends, which lost 8 bases and 5 bases, there was a span of 15 bases. The CDR3 spans 13 residues. Germline assignment: CDR1 MDHEN and CDR2 SYDVKM. CDR3 bases: TGTGCCAGCGAAAGAACACCGAGGACTGAAGCTTTCTTT. Encoded protein: CASERTPRTEAFF.

This chain uses TRBV6-5 with TRBJ1-1; 10 bases fit TRBD1. The germline V gene encodes CDR1 MNHEY and CDR2 SVGAGI. V shed 5 bases, J shed 11 bases, and the junction held 11 bases outside the gene matches. This CDR3 has 14 residues. CDR3 amino acids: CASSQLDRGQEAFF. In DNA form, the CDR3 reads TGTGCCAGCAGTCAACTTGACAGGGGGCAGGAGGCTTTCTTT.

The chain employs TRBV19 and TRBJ1-1, with D maybe TRBD1 (5 bases). The germline V gene has CDR1 LNHDA and CDR2 SQIVND (reference sequence). The CDR3 consists of 14 residues. Trimming removed 2 bases at V and 4 bases at J, with 11 bases between. CDR3 amino acids: CASSIRLTATEAFF. In DNA, the CDR3 is TGTGCCAGTAGTATACGGCTGACAGCCACTGAAGCTTTCTTT.

V is TRBV5-1 and J is TRBJ1-1; 7 bases agree with TRBD1. V shed 2 bases, J shed 4 bases, and the junction held 5 bases outside the gene matches. CDR1 SGHRS and CDR2 YFSETQ come from the germline V gene. The CDR3 totals 14 residues. The CDR3 protein is CASSFTGVGTEAFF. CDR3 sequence (DNA): TGCGCCAGCAGCTTCACAGGGGTGGGCACTGAAGCTTTCTTT.

J is TRBJ2-3 and V is TRBV19; 11 bases are a match to TRBD2. Germline loops: CDR1 LNHDA, CDR2 SQIVND (reference sequence). This CDR3 spans 16 amino acids. V lost 5 bases to trimming and J lost 4 bases; unmatched junction nucleotides: 8. The CDR3: CASSPRLAGWADTQYF. CDR3 in DNA: TGTGCCAGTAGTCCGAGACTAGCGGGATGGGCAGATACGCAGTATTTT.

The rearrangement links TRBV11-3 to TRBJ2-1; a weak D match, TRBD2 (6 bases). CDR3 length: 13 amino acids. V lost 5 bases, J lost 5 bases, and 10 bases lay in between. Germline CDR1 and CDR2: SGHNT and YENEEA. The CDR3 nucleotides are TGTGCCAGCAGCCCCTCTAGCGACAATGAGCAGTTCTTC. Protein product: CASSPSSDNEQFF.

J is TRBJ2-1 and V is TRBV6-1; D may be TRBD1 (5 bases). The V gene lost 2 bases and the J gene lost 9 bases, with 14 bases spanning the gap. Per germline, CDR1 MNHNS and CDR2 SASEGT. CDR3 length: 14 amino acids. For the CDR3, the DNA is TGTGCCAGCAGTGAAAGGGGCACCGATAGTGAGCAGTTCTTC. Protein: CASSERGTDSEQFF.

The chain couples TRBV5-4 to TRBJ1-2, with TRBD1 matching 8 bases. V lost 3 bases, J lost 1 base, and 8 bases stayed unmatched. The germline CDR1 and CDR2 sequences are SGHNT and YYREEE (reference sequence). This CDR3 is 16 amino acids long. This CDR3 reads CASSYRGQAYNYGYTF. The CDR3, as DNA: TGTGCCAGCAGCTACAGGGGACAGGCATATAACTATGGCTACACCTTC.

This clone has just a few counts. The V and J genes are TRBV15 and TRBJ2-1; D unclear. The germline V and J ends were trimmed by 5 bases and 7 bases, with 12 bases remaining between them. The CDR3 consists of 13 residues. Germline CDR1 is LNHNV and CDR2 is YYDKDF (reference sequence). The CDR3 DNA is TGTGCCACCAGCCCTGTAGGTTGGAATGAGCAGTTCTTC. It yields the protein CATSPVGWNEQFF.

The rearrangement joins TRBV19 to TRBJ2-1; 8 bases line up with TRBD2. The V segment lost 2 bases and the J segment 5 bases; nucleotides outside the gene matches: 8. Germline V gene sequence: CDR1 LNHDA, CDR2 SQIVND (reference sequence). The CDR3 has 16 amino acids. The CDR3 nucleotides read TGTGCCAGTAGTATACCGGGCGGGGGGTATAACAATGAGCAGTTCTTC. Its translation: CASSIPGGGYNNEQFF.